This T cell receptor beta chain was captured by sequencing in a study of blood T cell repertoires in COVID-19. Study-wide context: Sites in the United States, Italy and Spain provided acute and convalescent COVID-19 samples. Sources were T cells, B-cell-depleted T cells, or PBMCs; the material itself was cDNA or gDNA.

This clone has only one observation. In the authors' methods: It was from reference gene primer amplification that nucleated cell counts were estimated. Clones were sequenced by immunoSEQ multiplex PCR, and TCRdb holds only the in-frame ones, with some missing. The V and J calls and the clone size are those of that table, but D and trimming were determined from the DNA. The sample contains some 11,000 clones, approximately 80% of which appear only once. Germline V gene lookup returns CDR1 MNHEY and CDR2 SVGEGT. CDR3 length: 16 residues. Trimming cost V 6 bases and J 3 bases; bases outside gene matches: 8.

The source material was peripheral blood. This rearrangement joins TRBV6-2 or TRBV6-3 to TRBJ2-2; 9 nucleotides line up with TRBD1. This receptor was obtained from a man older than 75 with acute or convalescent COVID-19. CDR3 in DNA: TGTGCCAGCAGCTCTCAACAGGGGGCCGACACCGGGGAGCTGTTTTTT. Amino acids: CASSSQQGADTGELFF.